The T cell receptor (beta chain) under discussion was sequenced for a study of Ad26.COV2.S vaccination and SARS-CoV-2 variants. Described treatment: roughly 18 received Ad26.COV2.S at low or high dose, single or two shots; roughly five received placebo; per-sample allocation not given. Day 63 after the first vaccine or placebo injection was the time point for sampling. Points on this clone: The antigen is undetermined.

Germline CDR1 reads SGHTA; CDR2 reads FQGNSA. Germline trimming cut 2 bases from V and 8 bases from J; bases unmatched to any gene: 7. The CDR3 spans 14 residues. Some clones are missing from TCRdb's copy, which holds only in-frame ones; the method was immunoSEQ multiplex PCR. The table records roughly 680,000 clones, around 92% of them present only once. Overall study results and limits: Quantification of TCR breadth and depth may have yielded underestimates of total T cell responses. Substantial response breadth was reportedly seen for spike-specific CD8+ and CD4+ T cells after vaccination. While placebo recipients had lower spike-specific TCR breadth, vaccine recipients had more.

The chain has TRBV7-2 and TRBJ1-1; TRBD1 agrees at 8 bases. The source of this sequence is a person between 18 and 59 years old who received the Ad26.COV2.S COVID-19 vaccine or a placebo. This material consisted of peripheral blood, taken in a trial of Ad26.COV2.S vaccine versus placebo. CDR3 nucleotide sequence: TGTGCCAGCAGCTTATTAGGTACAGGGGGGGAAGCTTTCTTT. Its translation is CASSLLGTGGEAFF.